The 26 T cell receptor beta chains below all came from one sample that was sequenced in a study of shared clonotypes between healthy human individuals. Generated by immunoSEQ multiplex PCR, the TCRdb table keeps only in-frame clones and is missing some. This sample has under 1,100,000 clones; around 75% occur once, and the top ten carry roughly 1.5%. The sample consisted of memory CD4+ T cells sorted from blood. Indicated subset: CD45RA-negative fraction. The receptors originated from a man between 18 and 29 years old in good health.

This chain links TRBV15 with TRBJ1-4; 9 bases map to TRBD1. V dropped 8 bases and J dropped 10; count of bases not matched to a gene: 8. The length of the CDR3 is 13 residues. Germline CDR1 LNHNV, CDR2 YYDKDF (reference sequence). The CDR3 DNA reads as TGTGCCACCGAAAGGGACAGGGCCGGAAAACTGTTTTTT. Protein product: CATERDRAGKLFF. The full variable domain, rest sourced from reference TRBV15 and TRBJ1-4, is DAMVIQNPRYQVTQFGKPVTLSCSQTLNHNVMYWYQQKSSQAPKLLFHYYDKDFNNEADTPDNFQSRRPNTSFCFLDIRSPGLGDTAMYLCATERDRAGKLFFGSGTQLSVL.

V usage is TRBV5-1 and J usage is TRBJ2-4; D could derive from TRBD1 or TRBD2 (6 bases each). The CDR3 runs 16 residues. The V end was cut by 1 base, the J end by 0 bases, with 11 bases between. From germline, CDR1 is SGHRS and CDR2 YFSETQ. CDR3 nucleotide sequence: TGCGCCAGCAGCTTGATCGGGGGCTCAGCCAAAAACATTCAGTACTTC. Residues: CASSLIGGSAKNIQYF.

The rearrangement uses TRBV27 and TRBJ1-4, with D perhaps TRBD1 (5 bases). CDR1 is MNHEY, CDR2 SMNVEV, per germline (reference sequence). V lost 5 bases, J lost 7 bases, and 17 bases lay in between. The CDR3 runs 15 residues. The CDR3 sequence is CASSPLGRVGEKLFF. The CDR3 region has the DNA TGTGCCAGCAGTCCGCTGGGACGGGTGGGTGAAAAACTGTTTTTT.

As for this clone: This sample includes further DNA sequences coding for the same CDR3. The V and J genes are TRBV6-5 and TRBJ1-2, with a tentative D call TRBD1 (5 bases). CDR3 length: 14 amino acids. Trimming took off 0 bases at V and 4 bases at J, with 9 bases between the two ends. Looked up from germline, CDR1 is MNHEY and CDR2 is SVGAGI. Here the CDR3 reads CASSYSGTAYGYTF. The CDR3, as DNA: TGTGCCAGCAGTTACTCCGGGACGGCCTATGGCTACACCTTC.

The rearrangement links TRBV7-2 to TRBJ1-4; D is undetermined. The germline V gene encodes CDR1 SGHTA and CDR2 FQGNSA. This CDR3 spans 16 amino acids. Between the trimmed V and J ends, which lost 5 bases and 4 bases, there was a span of 17 bases. CDR3 amino acids: CASSRIFGSFNEKLFF. CDR3 sequence (DNA): TGTGCCAGCAGCCGTATATTTGGGTCCTTTAATGAAAAACTGTTTTTT.

Concerning this clone itself: Other nucleotide sequences in the sample specify the same CDR3. V gene TRBV11-2 combines with J gene TRBJ1-2, with 7 bases identical to TRBD1. V was clipped by 5 bases and J by 3 bases; unmatched bases: 3. This CDR3 spans 13 amino acids. Per the germline V gene, CDR1 is SGHAT and CDR2 is FQNNGV. The DNA for the CDR3 is TGTGCCAGCAGCCCTCAGGGGGACTATGGCTACACCTTC. Its protein product is CASSPQGDYGYTF. The full variable domain, rest sourced from reference TRBV11-2 and TRBJ1-2, is EAGVAQSPRYKIIEKRQSVAFWCNPISGHATLYWYQQILGQGPKLLIQFQNNGVVDDSQLPKDRFSAERLKGVDSTLKIQPAKLEDSAVYLCASSPQGDYGYTFGSGTRLTVV.

The CDR3 DNA reads TGTGCCAGCTCACCGATACAGGGCCCCGGGGAGCTGTTTTTT. Encoded protein: CASSPIQGPGELFF. The V gene is TRBV18, the J gene TRBJ2-2; possible D gene TRBD1, 6 bases. This CDR3 spans 14 amino acids. V lost 3 bases to trimming and J lost 6 bases, with 11 bases between them. The germline gives CDR1 KGHSH, CDR2 LQKENI.

The chain couples TRBV5-4 to TRBJ2-1; 10 bases are shared with TRBD2. There are 15 residues in the CDR3. The V segment lost 3 bases and the J segment 9 bases; nucleotides outside the gene matches: 9. From germline, CDR1 is SGHNT and CDR2 YYREEE (reference sequence). DNA of the CDR3: TGTGCCAGCAGCTCGGGACTAGCGCGATCTGGTGAGCAGTTCTTC. Translation: CASSSGLARSGEQFF. The full variable domain, completed using reference TRBV5-4 and TRBJ2-1, is ETGVTQSPTHLIKTRGQQVTLRCSSQSGHNTVSWYQQALGQGPQFIFQYYREEENGRGNFPPRFSGLQFPNYSSELNVNALELDDSALYLCASSSGLARSGEQFFGPGTRLTVL.

The genes are TRBV6-5 and TRBJ1-1, with D perhaps matching TRBD1 (5 bases). V was trimmed by 4 bases and J by 5 bases, leaving 11 bases between them. This CDR3 region has 13 residues. From germline, CDR1 is MNHEY and CDR2 SVGAGI. The CDR3 loop reads CASSFQGGTEAFF. The CDR3 bases are TGTGCCAGCAGTTTTCAGGGAGGAACTGAAGCTTTCTTT.

The chain has TRBV6-5 and TRBJ2-7; 11 bases match TRBD1. V was pared by 4 bases and J by 0 bases, with 5 bases of the junction left unmatched. The CDR3 spans 16 residues. Germline CDR1 is MNHEY and CDR2 is SVGAGI. CDR3 loop: CASSSGTGGSSYEQYF. The CDR3 DNA reads TGTGCCAGCAGTTCCGGGACAGGGGGGAGCTCCTACGAGCAGTACTTC.

J is TRBJ2-5 and V is TRBV7-7, with D tentatively TRBD2 (8 bases). Germline assignment: CDR1 SSHAT and CDR2 FNYEAQ (reference sequence). This CDR3 is 11 amino acids long. CDR3 sequence reads: CASGTEETQYF. As DNA, the CDR3 is TGTGCTAGCGGGACAGAAGAGACCCAGTACTTC.

The CDR3 loop is CATSAGSSGNTIYF. The CDR3 DNA sequence: TGTGCCACCAGCGCAGGGAGCTCTGGAAACACCATATATTTT. The J gene is TRBJ1-3, the V gene TRBV15; D is possibly TRBD1 (5 bases). Germline V gene data show CDR1 as LNHNV and CDR2 as YYDKDF (reference sequence). Trimming cost V 5 bases and J 0 bases, with 8 bases left between them. CDR3 size: 14 residues.

This chain connects TRBV9 to TRBJ2-1; 10 nucleotides line up with TRBD2. The CDR3 sequence is 17 residues long. The J segment lost 4 bases and the V segment lost 3 bases, leaving 10 bases of the junction unmatched. Germline V lookup: CDR1 SGDLS, CDR2 YYNGEE. CDR3 loop: CASSAGTGTSAYNEQFF. The DNA for the CDR3 is TGTGCCAGCAGCGCCGGGACCGGGACTAGCGCTTACAATGAGCAGTTCTTC.

The chain recombines TRBV6-5 with TRBJ1-1; 7 bases are a match to TRBD1. With 0 bases clipped from V and 11 bases from J, the junction kept 9 bases outside the gene matches. The CDR3 covers 14 residues. CDR1 is MNHEY and CDR2 is SVGAGI in the germline V gene. The CDR3 DNA reads TGTGCCAGCAGTTACTCCTGGACAGGTAGTTCGGCTTTCTTT. Encoded protein: CASSYSWTGSSAFF.

With regard to this clone: Other DNA variants within this sample encode the same CDR3. The rearrangement joins TRBV2 to TRBJ1-1, with 7 positions matching TRBD1. Germline lookup yields CDR1 SNHLY and CDR2 FYNNEI. With V trimmed by 6 bases and J by 1 base, 2 bases remained unmatched. This CDR3 has 13 amino acids. CDR3 protein: CASSRDRNTEAFF. The CDR3, as DNA: TGTGCCAGCAGCCGGGACAGGAACACTGAAGCTTTCTTT.

The V call is TRBV6-5, the J call TRBJ2-1; no reliable D call. V lost 4 bases to trimming and J lost 9 bases, with 10 bases between them. The CDR3 covers 12 residues. Per the germline V gene, CDR1 is MNHEY and CDR2 is SVGAGI. Written as DNA, the CDR3 is TGTGCCAGCAGTTCGGCGGAGACTGAGCAGTTCTTC. Translation: CASSSAETEQFF.

The V and J genes are TRBV2 and TRBJ1-1; D is perhaps TRBD1 (6 bases). The CDR3 has 13 residues. The germline V gene encodes CDR1 SNHLY and CDR2 FYNNEI. Trimming took off 6 bases at V and 11 bases at J, with 19 bases between the two ends. The CDR3 sequence: CASSLDTGINAFF. The DNA of the CDR3 is TGTGCCAGCAGCCTCGATACAGGGATTAACGCTTTCTTT.

V gene TRBV19 combines with J gene TRBJ2-7; 7 bases match TRBD1. Looked up from germline, CDR1 is LNHDA and CDR2 is SQIVND (reference sequence). The CDR3 consists of 13 residues. Trimming at V came to 3 bases and at J to 7 bases, leaving 6 bases not matched to a gene. This chain's CDR3 is CASSIDRAGEQYF. The CDR3 nucleotides read TGTGCCAGTAGTATTGACAGGGCTGGTGAGCAGTACTTC.

The rearrangement links TRBV25-1 to TRBJ1-1; D ambiguous. The V gene lost 4 bases and the J gene lost 10 bases, with 13 bases spanning the gap. The CDR3 consists of 12 residues. The germline V gene has CDR1 MGHDK and CDR2 SYGVNS. The CDR3 DNA reads as TGTGCCAGCAGTGGGTCCCTGTACGGAGCTTTCTTT. Translation: CASSGSLYGAFF.

This chain joins TRBV6-5 and TRBJ1-4, with D possibly matching TRBD1 (6 bases). Trimming cost V 5 bases and J 2 bases, with 12 bases left between them. CDR1 and CDR2 from the germline V gene are MNHEY and SVGAGI. The CDR3 is 15 amino acids. CDR3 in DNA: TGTGCCAGCAGTGGATCCAGGGGTACTAATGAAAAACTGTTTTTT. This translates into CASSGSRGTNEKLFF.

This chain joins TRBV9 and TRBJ2-1; 7 nucleotides line up with TRBD2. The length of the CDR3 is 14 residues. The V gene end was trimmed by 2 bases and the J gene end by 5 bases; junction bases not matched to a gene: 4. The germline V gene has CDR1 SGDLS and CDR2 YYNGEE. CDR3 residues: CASSVRDYNNEQFF. The CDR3 region has the DNA TGTGCCAGCAGCGTCCGGGACTATAACAATGAGCAGTTCTTC. The full variable domain, with the rest looked up from reference TRBV9 and TRBJ2-1, is DSGVTQTPKHLITATGQRVTLRCSPRSGDLSVYWYQQSLDQGLQFLIQYYNGEERAKGNILERFSAQQFPDLHSELNLSSLELGDSALYFCASSVRDYNNEQFFGPGTRLTVL.

J is TRBJ2-3 and V is TRBV5-4, with D unresolved. With 0 bases removed from V and 6 bases from J, the gap between germline ends came to 14 bases. The CDR3 spans 15 residues. Germline values: CDR1 SGHNT, CDR2 YYREEE (reference sequence). The CDR3 protein is CASSLEGKLGDTQYF. In DNA, the CDR3 is TGTGCCAGCAGCTTGGAAGGTAAACTCGGGGATACGCAGTATTTT.

CDR3 region: CASSPRGAKNIQYF. The CDR3 DNA follows: TGTGCCAGCAGCCCCCGAGGAGCCAAAAACATTCAGTACTTC. The J gene is TRBJ2-4, the V gene TRBV5-6; D is unresolved. Trimming pared 4 bases from V and 0 bases from J, leaving 8 bases between. Germline-derived CDR1 and CDR2 are SGHDT and YYEEEE. The CDR3 is 14 residues long.

V and J are TRBV6-1 and TRBJ1-2; D is unresolved. Germline V gene sequence: CDR1 MNHNS, CDR2 SASEGT. The CDR3 consists of 12 residues. Trimming stripped 8 bases from V and 5 bases from J, with 12 bases between. The CDR3 region is CASATDAYGYTF. CDR3 DNA sequence: TGTGCCAGCGCCACGGACGCATATGGCTACACCTTC.

The table lists this clone with a count of one. V usage is TRBV5-4 and J usage is TRBJ1-2; 9 nucleotides agree with TRBD1. V lost 4 bases and J lost 8; bases outside the gene matches: 12. CDR3 length equals 15 residues. Germline V CDR1 and CDR2: SGHNT, YYREEE (reference sequence). The CDR3 coding sequence is TGTGCCAGCAGCGGTACAGGGGGCGGCTTTACCGGCTACACCTTC. Translated, it gives CASSGTGGGFTGYTF. Together with reference TRBV5-4 and TRBJ1-2, the CDR3 gives the full variable domain: ETGVTQSPTHLIKTRGQQVTLRCSSQSGHNTVSWYQQALGQGPQFIFQYYREEENGRGNFPPRFSGLQFPNYSSELNVNALELDDSALYLCASSGTGGGFTGYTFGSGTRLTVV.

The gene calls are TRBV11-2 and TRBJ1-1, with 7 bases identical to TRBD1. The CDR3 runs 15 residues. Germline values: CDR1 SGHAT, CDR2 FQNNGV. V trimming: 5 bases; J trimming: 0 bases; junction bases outside the gene matches: 6. The chain's CDR3 is CASSAGQMMNTEAFF. The CDR3 bases are TGTGCCAGCAGCGCGGGACAGATGATGAACACTGAAGCTTTCTTT.